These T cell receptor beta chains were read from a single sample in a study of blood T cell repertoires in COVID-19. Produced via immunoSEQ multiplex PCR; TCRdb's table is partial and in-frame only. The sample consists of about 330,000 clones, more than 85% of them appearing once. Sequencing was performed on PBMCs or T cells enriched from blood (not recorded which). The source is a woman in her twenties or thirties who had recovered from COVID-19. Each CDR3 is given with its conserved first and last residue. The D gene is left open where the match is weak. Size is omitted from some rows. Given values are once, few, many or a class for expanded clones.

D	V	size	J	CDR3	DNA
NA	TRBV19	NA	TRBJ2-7	CASSRGYEQYF	TGTGCCAGTAGTAGAGGGTACGAGCAGTACTTC
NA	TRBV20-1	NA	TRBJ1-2	CSERREVGYTF	TGCAGTGAAAGGAGGGAGGTTGGCTACACCTTC
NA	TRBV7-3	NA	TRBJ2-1	CASSQNREILFF	TGTGCCAGCAGCCAAAACCGGGAAATTCTGTTCTTC
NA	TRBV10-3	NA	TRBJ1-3	CAISESGLKQLGNTIYF	TGTGCCATCAGTGAGTCCGGACTGAAACAATTGGGAAACACCATATATTTT
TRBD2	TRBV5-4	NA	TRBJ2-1	CASGGGGVNNEQFF	TGTGCCAGCGGCGGCGGGGGGGTTAACAATGAGCAGTTCTTC
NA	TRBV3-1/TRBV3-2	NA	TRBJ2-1	CASSQVGTQTPHEQFF	TGTGCCAGCAGCCAGGTCGGGACACAAACGCCCCATGAGCAGTTCTTC
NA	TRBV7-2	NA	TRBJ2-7	CASSSSGPYEQYF	TGTGCCAGCAGTTCTAGTGGCCCCTACGAGCAGTACTTC
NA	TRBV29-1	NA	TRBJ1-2	CSVQGLNYGYTF	TGCAGCGTTCAGGGGCTTAACTATGGCTACACCTTC
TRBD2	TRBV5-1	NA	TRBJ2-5	CASSSTVRGETQYF	TGCGCCAGCAGCTCTACAGTGCGGGGGGAGACCCAGTACTTC
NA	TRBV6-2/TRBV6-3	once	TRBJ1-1	CASSYPPIDRNTEAFF	TGTGCCAGCAGTTATCCTCCTATCGACAGGAACACTGAAGCTTTCTTT
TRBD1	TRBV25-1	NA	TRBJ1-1	CASSGGQGAWGNTEAFF	TGTGCCAGCAGTGGTGGACAGGGGGCTTGGGGGAACACTGAAGCTTTCTTT
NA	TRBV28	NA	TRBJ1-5	CASTTRGNQPQHF	TGTGCCAGCACCACCCGGGGGAATCAGCCCCAGCATTTT
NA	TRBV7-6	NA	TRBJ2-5	CASSVQETQYF	TGTGCCAGCAGCGTCCAGGAGACCCAGTACTTC
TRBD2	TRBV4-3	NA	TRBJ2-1	CASSQVPTSGRGEQFF	TGCGCCAGCAGCCAAGTCCCGACTAGCGGGAGGGGAGAGCAGTTCTTC
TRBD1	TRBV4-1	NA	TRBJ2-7	CASSPLGQGGEQYF	TGCGCCAGCAGCCCCCTGGGACAGGGGGGCGAGCAGTACTTC
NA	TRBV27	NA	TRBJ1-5	CASSPRDSNQPQHF	TGTGCCAGCAGCCCACGGGATAGCAATCAGCCCCAGCATTTT
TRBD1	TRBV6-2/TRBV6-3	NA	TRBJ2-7	CASSSRTGSEQYF	TGTGCCAGCAGTTCCCGGACAGGGTCCGAGCAGTACTTC
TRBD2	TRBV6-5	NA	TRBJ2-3	CASSRLAGGDTQYF	TGTGCCAGCAGCAGACTAGCGGGAGGGGATACGCAGTATTTT
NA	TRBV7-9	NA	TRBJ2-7	CASSLLSGAYEQYF	TGTGCCAGCAGCTTATTATCAGGGGCCTACGAGCAGTACTTC
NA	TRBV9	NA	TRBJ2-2	CASSAQGHQLSGELFF	TGTGCCAGCAGCGCCCAGGGACATCAACTATCCGGGGAGCTGTTTTTT
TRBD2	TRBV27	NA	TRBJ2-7	CASSPQLRGGIYEQYF	TGTGCCAGCAGTCCACAATTGCGGGGGGGCATTTACGAGCAGTACTTC
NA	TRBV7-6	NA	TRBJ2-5	CASSLGGGRVDQETQYF	TGTGCCAGCAGCTTAGGAGGTGGGCGGGTAGACCAAGAGACCCAGTACTTC
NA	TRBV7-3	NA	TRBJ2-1	CATRRGYNEQFF	TGTGCCACTAGGAGAGGATACAATGAGCAGTTCTTC
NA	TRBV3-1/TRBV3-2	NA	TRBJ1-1	CASSLPGNTEAFF	TGTGCCAGCAGCCTTCCGGGGAACACTGAAGCTTTCTTT
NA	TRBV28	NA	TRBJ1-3	CASSSPRGKDGNTIYF	TGTGCCAGCAGTTCCCCTCGGGGGAAGGATGGAAACACCATATATTTT
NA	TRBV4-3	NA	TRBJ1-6	CASSQVKQYNSPLHF	TGCGCCAGCAGCCAAGTTAAACAGTATAATTCACCCCTCCACTTT
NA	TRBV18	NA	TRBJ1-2	CASSRSTDTSSFNYGYTF	TGTGCCAGCTCACGGAGTACGGACACCTCCTCCTTTAACTATGGCTACACCTTC
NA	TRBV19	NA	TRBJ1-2	CASSPLGGAGGYTF	TGTGCCAGTAGTCCTTTAGGAGGGGCAGGTGGCTACACCTTC
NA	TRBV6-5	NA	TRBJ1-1	CASSFDRGRNTEAFF	TGTGCCAGCAGTTTCGATAGAGGGCGGAACACTGAAGCTTTCTTT
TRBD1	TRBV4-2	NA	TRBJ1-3	CASSQTTGDTGNTIYF	TGTGCCAGCAGCCAGACGACAGGGGATACTGGAAACACCATATATTTT
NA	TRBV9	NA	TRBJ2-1	CASSALRGFYNEQFF	TGTGCCAGCAGCGCCCTCAGGGGTTTCTACAATGAGCAGTTCTTC